These T cell receptor beta chains were read from a single sample in a study of blood T cell repertoires in COVID-19. The data were produced by immunoSEQ multiplex PCR, yet TCRdb's version contains in-frame clones alone and is incomplete. In the table there are tens of thousands of clones, around 81% of which are singletons. Sequenced input: peripheral blood. The receptors originated from a woman over 75 with COVID-19, enrolled during active disease. CDR3s include the opening cysteine and the closing phenylalanine or tryptophan. The D gene is left open where the match is weak.

j_call,d_call,v_call,cdr3_aa
TRBJ1-1,NA,TRBV19,CASSTSSGLLNTEAFF
TRBJ2-3,NA,TRBV5-4,CASSLKGVTAVDTQYF
TRBJ2-7,NA,TRBV27,CASSYGGSYEQYF
TRBJ2-1,TRBD1,TRBV27,CASADRGGNEQFF
TRBJ2-5,TRBD2,TRBV12-5,CASGSAGGGQETQYF
TRBJ2-4,TRBD2,TRBV3-1/TRBV3-2,CASSQAGGTGGPNIQYF
TRBJ2-5,TRBD2,TRBV7-2,CASSLGGSGNLLGDF
TRBJ2-7,NA,TRBV12-3/TRBV12-4,CASSSQGSDEQYF
TRBJ2-7,NA,TRBV4-1,CASRATNGEQYF
TRBJ2-5,TRBD2,TRBV9,CASSVATGARGDQYF
TRBJ2-7,TRBD2,TRBV5-1,CASSLTSGGYEQYF
TRBJ2-5,TRBD1,TRBV11-2,CASSLLTGFRKTQYF
TRBJ2-1,NA,TRBV6-5,CASSYSSSSEQFF
TRBJ1-5,NA,TRBV28,CASIWGSSNQPQHF
TRBJ1-1,TRBD1,TRBV5-1,CASSYRDRGHDIEAFF